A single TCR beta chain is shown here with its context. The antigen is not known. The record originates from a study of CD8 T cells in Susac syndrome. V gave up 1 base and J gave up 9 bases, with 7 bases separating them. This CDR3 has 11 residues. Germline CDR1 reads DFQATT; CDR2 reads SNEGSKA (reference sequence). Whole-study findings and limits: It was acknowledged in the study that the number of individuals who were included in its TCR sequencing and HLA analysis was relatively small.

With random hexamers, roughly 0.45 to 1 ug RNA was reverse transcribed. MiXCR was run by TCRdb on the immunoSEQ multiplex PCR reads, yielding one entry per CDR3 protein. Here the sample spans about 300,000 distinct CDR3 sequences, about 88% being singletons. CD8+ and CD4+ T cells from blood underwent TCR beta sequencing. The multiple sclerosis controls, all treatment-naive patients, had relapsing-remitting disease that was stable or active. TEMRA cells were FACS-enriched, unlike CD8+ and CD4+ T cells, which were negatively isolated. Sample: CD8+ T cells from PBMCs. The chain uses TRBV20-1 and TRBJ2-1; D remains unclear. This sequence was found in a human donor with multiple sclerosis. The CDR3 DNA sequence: TGCAGTGCTAGAGGGAGATCTGAGCAGTTCTTC. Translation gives CSARGRSEQFF.